This TCR beta chain emerged from a study of spatial heterogeneity in lung cancer (dated by TCRdb to the late 2010s). Regarding the study in general: Beta-chain transcripts were consistently detected in greater numbers than alpha-chain transcripts, which likely reflected higher beta-chain transcript abundance. In the raw uncorrected reads, each unique combination of TCR and UMI appeared more than ten times on average. TCR alpha and beta repertoires were quantitatively compared across multiple tumor regions, matched nontumor lung and blood in non-small cell lung cancer. The study linked features of the TCR repertoire to counts of nonsynonymous mutations, which were determined by whole-exome sequencing of tumor tissue. At surgery, some 220 tumor regions, 61 to 65 matched nontumor lung samples and about 56 PBMC samples were TCR-sequenced for both alpha and beta chains.

Reading from cysteine to phenylalanine, the CDR3 counts 13 amino acids. Just CDR3 DNA is preserved here, 39 bases in frame from base 1. CDR1 and CDR2, per the germline V gene (reference sequence), are LGHDT and YNNKEL. A distance of 10 bases separates the germline ends of V and J, which lose 0 bases and 8 bases respectively. On the study overall, not on this receptor specifically: Ubiquitous expanded tumor TCRs showed up in blood more often at tumor resection than at routine follow-up. Additional single-cell paired TCR alpha and beta sequencing was considered necessary to confirm, at a functional level, the hypothesis that regional TCRs recognize regional mutations.

The library was made by 5' RACE. These reads were obtained on a NextSeq 500. The TCR library protocol attached a unique molecular identifier to each TCR cDNA molecule to allow correction of PCR and sequencing errors. The paper's processing steps were these. Decombinator tools were used for TCR identification, UMI-based error correction and CDR3 extraction. Expanded TCRs were defined as those above a frequency of 2 per 1,000, corresponding to the top 1% of the tumor frequency distribution. Rényi diversity was computed with the R vegan package after subsampling each repertoire 100 times to 5,000 TCRs. CDR3 similarity networks were constructed using string-kernel similarity of amino acid triplets, with links drawn between CDR3s whose pairwise similarity was above 0.82. The raw public data were reprocessed by TCRdb itself: fastp quality trimming at Q25, MiXCR clonotype calling, in-frame beta chains only. One record per CDR3 amino acid sequence lists the most common genes and DNA. The V and J calls here are based on TCRdb, not the publication. The sample table lists over 600 distinct CDR3 sequences, 27% of them with a count of one. Clones ranked in the top ten supply 15% of the sample.

This sample's time point label indicates: sample taken at primary tumor resection. For TCR sequencing, whole RNA was extracted from tumor and nontumor lung tissue, or from cryopreserved PBMC samples, and no cell sorting was done. Samples were obtained from 72 patients with early-stage, untreated non-small cell lung cancer from the lung TRACERx cohort. A patient was chosen for TCR sequencing only when enough RNA was available from at least two tumor regions. This clonotype was counted a single time. Its antigen target is currently unknown. No clone much larger than this one lies a single base away; base qualities are absent. A single read constitutes weak evidence. Little can be read into the size of this beta chain, an off-target read in a library designed for alpha chains.

This clonotype was obtained from a male donor with early-stage non-small cell lung cancer. The chain was built from TRBV3-1 and TRBJ1-2; the D gene assignment is ambiguous. The sequencing used PBMCs, collected at surgery. The CDR3 amino acid sequence is: CASSQDLGRGYTF. The DNA sequence is given as TGTGCCAGCAGCCAAGATTTGGGTAGAGGCTACACCTTC.